This paragraph covers one T cell receptor beta chain sequence. The data originate from a study of blood T cell repertoires in COVID-19. Germline CDR1 is MDHEN and CDR2 is SYDVKM. Between the trimmed V and J ends, which lost 5 bases and 6 bases, there was a span of 14 bases. The CDR3 has 14 residues. The data were produced by immunoSEQ multiplex PCR, yet TCRdb's version contains in-frame clones alone and is incomplete. The sample comprises 150,000 or so clones, 75% to 90% of which are singletons, and roughly 3% rests with the top ten. This chain links TRBV28 with TRBJ1-5, with D unresolved. Specimen: peripheral blood. This TCR derives from a human donor with acute or convalescent COVID-19. The donor label of this sample is uncertain. CDR3 in DNA: TGTGCCAGCAGTCCCACCTTGGGCGCTCAGCCCCAGCATTTT. Translating it yields CASSPTLGAQPQHF.